The 13 T cell receptor beta chains in this list originate from one sample, sequenced in a study of T-cell reconstitution after alpha-beta-depleted transplantation in children. TCRbeta library construction was performed incorporating unique molecular identifiers. One entry per CDR3 protein, called by TCRdb with MiXCR from the PCR reads. The sample yields about 200,000 distinct CDR3 sequences, about 8.4% seen once. The sample was PBMCs, mostly from graft donor cells, taken 360 days after TCRalphabeta/CD19-depleted stem cell transplant. These receptors were taken from a male patient between 2 and 9 years old who had a stem cell transplant for acute myeloid leukemia, so the T cells may come from the graft donor.

In this sample, this clonotype turned up many times. The V gene is TRBV6-5, the J gene TRBJ2-2; 7 nucleotides match TRBD1. CDR3 length: 15 residues. Germline V gives CDR1 MNHEY, CDR2 SVGAGI. With 4 bases clipped from V and 11 bases from J, the junction kept 13 bases outside the gene matches. DNA of the CDR3: TGTGCCAGCAGTTTGGGTTCTGTCAACAGGGGTGAGCTGTTTTTT. Protein product: CASSLGSVNRGELFF.

The sample holds a few counts of this clonotype. CDR3 bases: TGTGCCAGCAGCTTAGGTGCCTCCAACATTCAGTACTTC. It encodes CASSLGASNIQYF. The J gene is TRBJ2-4, the V gene TRBV7-2; unclear D gene. Trimming took 1 base from V and 7 from J, leaving 8 bases between them. This CDR3 is 13 amino acids long. Germline CDR1 reads SGHTA; CDR2 reads FQGNSA.

The chain employs TRBV20-1 and TRBJ1-2; D gene unclear. This CDR3 has 11 residues. Germline V lookup: CDR1 DFQATT, CDR2 SNEGSKA (reference sequence). The V gene lost 0 bases and the J gene lost 9 bases, with 8 bases spanning the gap. CDR3 amino acids: CSARDHWSYTF. For the CDR3, the DNA is TGCAGTGCTAGAGACCACTGGAGCTACACCTTC.

The chain recombines TRBV29-1 with TRBJ2-7; D gene ambiguous. The CDR3 length is 12 residues. Germline-derived CDR1 and CDR2 are SQVTM and ANQGSEA. Deletions cut 6 bases from V and 5 bases from J, with 14 bases between. The CDR3 region has the DNA TGCAGCGTCTCCAATCGGTTCCACGAGCAGTACTTC. This encodes CSVSNRFHEQYF.

The genes are TRBV12-3 or TRBV12-4 and TRBJ2-2; 8 nucleotides line up with TRBD2. J was trimmed by 1 base and V by 5 bases; bases with no gene match: 6. The CDR3 sequence is 16 residues long. The CDR3 protein is CASSPTSAGNTGELFF. The DNA for the CDR3 is TGTGCCAGCAGTCCGACTAGCGCGGGGAACACCGGGGAGCTGTTTTTT.

This chain links TRBV4-2 with TRBJ1-1; maybe TRBD1 (6 bases). CDR1 and CDR2 from the germline V gene are LGHNA and YNFKEQ. The CDR3 has 15 residues. V was clipped by 3 bases and J by 1 base, with 12 bases between them. The DNA for the CDR3 is TGTGCCAGCAGCCAGGTACAGGGAGCGAACACTGAAGCTTTCTTT. This encodes CASSQVQGANTEAFF.

This clonotype was counted a few times. The rearrangement links TRBV12-5 to TRBJ2-1; TRBD1 matches 8 bases. The CDR3 covers 17 residues. Looked up from germline, CDR1 is LGHNT and CDR2 is FRNRAP. The junction had 4 bases not matched to a gene; V was cut back by 0 bases and J by 0 bases. For the CDR3, the DNA is TGTGCTAGTGGTTTGGTACGAGGACAGGGCTCCTACAATGAGCAGTTCTTC. Encoded protein: CASGLVRGQGSYNEQFF.

This clonotype was found a few times. The chain combines TRBV6-1 with TRBJ1-6; 8 nucleotides match TRBD1. With V trimmed by 8 bases and J by 3 bases, 6 bases remained unmatched. Per germline, CDR1 MNHNS and CDR2 SASEGT. The CDR3 is 15 amino acids. The CDR3 loop reads CASSLGTGYNSPLHF. CDR3 DNA: TGTGCCAGCTCTCTTGGGACAGGCTATAATTCACCCCTCCACTTT.

This clonotype was seen ten or more times. The chain joins TRBV10-3 to TRBJ1-3, with 8 bases lining up with TRBD1. V dropped 7 bases and J dropped 0; count of bases not matched to a gene: 8. This CDR3 is 16 amino acids long. The germline CDR1 and CDR2 sequences are ENHRY and SYGVKD. The CDR3 region has the DNA TGTGCCATCAAACCGGGACAGGCAACCTCTGGAAACACCATATATTTT. Its translation: CAIKPGQATSGNTIYF.

This clonotype has more than one count but fewer than ten. This sequence joins TRBV7-9 and TRBJ2-3, with TRBD1 matching 8 bases. Losses at the gene ends were 5 bases for V and 2 bases for J; bases not matched to a gene: 6. Germline V gene sequence: CDR1 SEHNR, CDR2 FQNEAQ (reference sequence). CDR3 length: 15 amino acids. CDR3: CASSRDRGLTDTQYF. CDR3 nucleotides: TGTGCCAGCAGCCGCGACAGGGGACTCACAGATACGCAGTATTTT.

The V call is TRBV4-3, the J call TRBJ2-7, with a weak D call TRBD1 (5 bases). Germline loops: CDR1 LGHNA, CDR2 YSLEER. The CDR3 loop spans 14 amino acids. Trimming stripped 1 base from V and 3 bases from J, with 10 bases between. CDR3 residues: CASSQARGGYEQYF. The CDR3 nucleotides are TGCGCCAGCAGCCAAGCTAGGGGCGGCTACGAGCAGTACTTC.

The rearrangement joins TRBV18 to TRBJ2-3, with 7 positions matching TRBD1. V shed 3 bases and J 0 bases; nucleotides not matched to a gene: 9. Germline assignment: CDR1 KGHSH and CDR2 LQKENI. This CDR3 contains 17 residues. The CDR3 DNA reads as TGTGCCAGCTCACCGGCCACGGGACAGTCTAGCACAGATACGCAGTATTTT. This translates into CASSPATGQSSTDTQYF.

The table lists this clonotype with many counts. The chain joins TRBV5-1 to TRBJ2-2; D possibly corresponds to TRBD1 (5 bases). CDR1 is SGHRS, CDR2 YFSETQ, per germline. The V and J ends lost 0 bases and 7 bases respectively, with 10 bases between them. The CDR3 extends over 14 amino acids. DNA for the CDR3: TGCGCCAGCAGCTTGGAAGGGGCCGGCGGGGAGCTGTTTTTT. This codes for CASSLEGAGGELFF.